This T cell receptor (beta chain) emerged from a study of molecular identifiers for immune sequencing clone quantification. Study details: Replicates partitioned RNA from roughly 21,000 or 96,000 naive CD8 cells into five parts, sequencing four. General study points: The study found clones above 20 RNA copies held over 98% of effector molecules and under 1% in naive cells.

This clonotype was seen more than once but under ten times. Its antigen is currently unknown. The CDR3 length is 17 residues. Trimming left V 3 bases short and J 6 bases short, with 20 bases between. CDR1 and CDR2 from the germline V gene are MGHRA and YSYEKL. Construction of naive CD8 libraries employed about 19,000 to 1,000,000 sorted cells together with 10%, 30% or 50% RNA. Bulk TCR libraries were made with methods that had been previously described and with listed TCR primers. Using its own MiXCR run on the PCR reads, TCRdb lists one record per CDR3 protein. The data hold some 680,000 distinct CDR3 sequences, with less than 30% observed a single time.

The source material was naive CD8+ T cells from blood, with Jurkat cell RNA spiked in. As to subset: FACS-sorted CD8+CD4-CCR7+CD45RA+ naive T cells. The receptor comes from a human donor in good health. Some libraries in this study had Jurkat cell RNA spiked in. The V and J genes are TRBV4-1 and TRBJ2-2, with D possibly matching TRBD1 (5 bases). The CDR3 here is CASSHLRPGSVAGELFF. The CDR3 coding sequence is TGCGCCAGCAGCCATCTTCGCCCAGGGTCAGTGGCCGGGGAGCTGTTTTTT.